One T cell receptor (beta chain) is described in this entry. The data are from a study of blood T cell repertoires in COVID-19. Study overall: The origin of the acute and convalescent COVID-19 samples was the United States, Italy and Spain. PBMCs, B-cell-depleted T cells, or T cells provided the cDNA or gDNA that made up the material.

V was pared by 6 bases and J by 4 bases, with 21 bases between. CDR1 MDHEN and CDR2 SYDVKM come from the germline V gene. The CDR3 runs to 16 residues. Authors' data handling: Quantification of nucleated cells was approximated via reference gene primer amplification. The table came from immunoSEQ multiplex PCR; TCRdb's copy has only in-frame clones and leaves some out. V, J and clone size were drawn from that table, and D and trimming were deduced from the DNA. The table records about 160,000 clones, around 84% of them present only once. The receptor was isolated from a man aged 35 to 55 with acute or convalescent COVID-19. Sample: peripheral blood. J is TRBJ1-2 and V is TRBV28; unclear D gene. CDR3 residues: CASRGEVGSKSYGYTF. The CDR3 DNA follows: TGTGCCAGCAGGGGAGAGGTGGGGAGTAAAAGCTATGGCTACACCTTC.